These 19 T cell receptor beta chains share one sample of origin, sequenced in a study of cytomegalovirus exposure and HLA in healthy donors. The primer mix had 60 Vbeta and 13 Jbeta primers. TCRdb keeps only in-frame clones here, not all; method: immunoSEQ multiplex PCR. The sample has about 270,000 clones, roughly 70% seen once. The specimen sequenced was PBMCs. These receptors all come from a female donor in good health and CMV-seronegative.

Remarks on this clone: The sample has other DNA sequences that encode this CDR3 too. CDR3 residues: CASSSTGDYGYTF. As DNA, the CDR3 is TGCGCCAGCAGCTCAACAGGGGACTATGGCTACACCTTC. The V call is TRBV5-1, the J call TRBJ1-2, with TRBD1 identical over 7 bases. J gave up 3 bases and V 3 bases, and 2 bases lay outside the gene matches. Germline-derived CDR1 and CDR2 are SGHRS and YFSETQ. The CDR3 length is 13 residues.

The CDR3 DNA reads TGTGCCAGCAGTAGCGGGAGCCCTGAAGCTTTCTTT. It codes for CASSSGSPEAFF. This chain uses TRBV6-1 with TRBJ1-1; D is unresolved. Trimming took off 5 bases at V and 6 bases at J, with 10 bases between the two ends. This CDR3 is 12 amino acids long. CDR1 is MNHNS and CDR2 is SASEGT in the germline V gene.

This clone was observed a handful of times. The DNA for the CDR3 is TGTGCCAGCAGCCCAACTTTCATCGCATCTGGAAACACCATATATTTT. This translates into CASSPTFIASGNTIYF. V gene TRBV21-1 combines with J gene TRBJ1-3. TRBV21-1 is deemed a pseudogene. The CDR3 is 16 amino acids.

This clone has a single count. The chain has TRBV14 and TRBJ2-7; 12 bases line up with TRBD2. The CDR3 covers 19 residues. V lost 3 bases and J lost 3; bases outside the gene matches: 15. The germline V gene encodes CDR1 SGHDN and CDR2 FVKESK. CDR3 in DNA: TGTGCCAGCAGCCACCTCGGACTAGCGGGAAAAAAAGGGTACTACGAGCAGTACTTC. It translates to CASSHLGLAGKKGYYEQYF. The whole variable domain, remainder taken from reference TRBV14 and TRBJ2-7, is EAGVTQFPSHSVIEKGQTVTLRCDPISGHDNLYWYRRVMGKEIKFLLHFVKESKQDESGMPNNRFLAERTGGTYSTLKVQPAELEDSGVYFCASSHLGLAGKKGYYEQYFGPGTRLTVT.

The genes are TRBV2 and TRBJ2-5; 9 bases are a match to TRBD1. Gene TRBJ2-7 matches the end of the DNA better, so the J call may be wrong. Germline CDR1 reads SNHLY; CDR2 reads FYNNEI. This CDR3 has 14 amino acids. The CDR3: CASIPGTGIYEQYF. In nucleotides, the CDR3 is TGTGCCAGCATTCCCGGGACAGGGATCTACGAGCAGTACTTC.

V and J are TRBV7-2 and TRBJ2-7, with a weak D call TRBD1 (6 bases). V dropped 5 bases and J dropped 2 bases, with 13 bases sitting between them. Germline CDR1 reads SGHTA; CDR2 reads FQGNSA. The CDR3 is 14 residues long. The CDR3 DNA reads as TGTGCCAGCAGCCCCGACAGGTATACCTACGAGCAGTACTTC. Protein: CASSPDRYTYEQYF.

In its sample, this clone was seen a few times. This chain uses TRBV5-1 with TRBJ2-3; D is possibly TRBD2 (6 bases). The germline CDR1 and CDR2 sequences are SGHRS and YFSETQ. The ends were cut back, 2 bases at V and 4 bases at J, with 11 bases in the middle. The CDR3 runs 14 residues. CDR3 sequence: CASSFGGVADTQYF. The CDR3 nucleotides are TGCGCCAGCAGCTTCGGAGGGGTCGCAGATACGCAGTATTTT.

In nucleotides, the CDR3 is TGTGCCAGCAGCCCGGACGGGAGCTCCTACGAGCAGTACTTC. It yields the protein CASSPDGSSYEQYF. This chain joins TRBV5-6 and TRBJ2-7, with D maybe TRBD2 (6 bases). The length of the CDR3 is 14 residues. V was cut by 4 bases and J by 0 bases, with 11 bases left in between. Germline V gene lookup returns CDR1 SGHDT and CDR2 YYEEEE.

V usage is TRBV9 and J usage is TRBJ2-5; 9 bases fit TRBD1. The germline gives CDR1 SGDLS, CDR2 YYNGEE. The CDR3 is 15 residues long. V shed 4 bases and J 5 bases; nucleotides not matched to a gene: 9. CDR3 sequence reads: CASSIRTGVEETQYF. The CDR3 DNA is TGTGCCAGCAGCATCCGGACAGGGGTGGAGGAGACCCAGTACTTC.

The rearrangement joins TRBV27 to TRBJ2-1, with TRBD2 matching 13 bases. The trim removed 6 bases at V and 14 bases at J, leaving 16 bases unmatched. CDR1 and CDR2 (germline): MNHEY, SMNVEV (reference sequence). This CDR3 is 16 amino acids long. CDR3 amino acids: CASSSTSGLAGVTKFF. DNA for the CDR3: TGTGCCAGCAGCTCCACCAGTGGACTAGCGGGAGTCACAAAGTTCTTC.

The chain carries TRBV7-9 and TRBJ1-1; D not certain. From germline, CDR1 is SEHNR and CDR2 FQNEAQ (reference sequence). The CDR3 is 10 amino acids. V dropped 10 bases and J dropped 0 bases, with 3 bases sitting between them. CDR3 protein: CAIMNTEAFF. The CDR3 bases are TGTGCCATTATGAACACTGAAGCTTTCTTT.

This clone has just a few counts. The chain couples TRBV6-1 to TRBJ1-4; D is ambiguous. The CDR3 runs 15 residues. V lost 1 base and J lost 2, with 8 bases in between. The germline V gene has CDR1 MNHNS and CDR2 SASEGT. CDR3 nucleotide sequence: TGTGCCAGCAGTGAAGTTGTGGGCACTAATGAAAAACTGTTTTTT. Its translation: CASSEVVGTNEKLFF.

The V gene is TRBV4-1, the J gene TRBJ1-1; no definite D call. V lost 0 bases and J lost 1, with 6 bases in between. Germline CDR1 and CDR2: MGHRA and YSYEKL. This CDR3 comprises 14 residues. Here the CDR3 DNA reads TGCGCCAGCAGCCAAGAAATAGCGAACACTGAAGCTTTCTTT. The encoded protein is CASSQEIANTEAFF.

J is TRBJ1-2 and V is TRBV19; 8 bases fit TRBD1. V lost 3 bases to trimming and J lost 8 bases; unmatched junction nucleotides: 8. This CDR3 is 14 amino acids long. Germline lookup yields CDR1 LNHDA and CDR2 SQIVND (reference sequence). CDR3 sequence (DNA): TGTGCCAGTAGTATTGGCAGGGGGCAAGGCGGCTACACCTTC. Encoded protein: CASSIGRGQGGYTF.

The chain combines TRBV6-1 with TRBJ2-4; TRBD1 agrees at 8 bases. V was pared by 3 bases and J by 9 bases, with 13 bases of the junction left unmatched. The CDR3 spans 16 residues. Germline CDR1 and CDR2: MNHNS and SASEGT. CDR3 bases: TGTGCCAGCAGTGATTGGACAGGGAACGTGGGAAGCATTCAGTACTTC. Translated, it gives CASSDWTGNVGSIQYF.

The CDR3 reads CASSVGNSGGYTF. CDR3 sequence (DNA): TGTGCCAGCAGCGTCGGGAATTCGGGCGGCTACACCTTC. The V and J genes are TRBV14 and TRBJ1-2; D call uncertain. Per the germline V gene, CDR1 is SGHDN and CDR2 is FVKESK. Trimming removed 5 bases from V and 8 bases from J, with 15 bases in between. CDR3 length: 13 amino acids. Combining the CDR3 with reference TRBV14 and TRBJ1-2 gives the whole variable domain EAGVTQFPSHSVIEKGQTVTLRCDPISGHDNLYWYRRVMGKEIKFLLHFVKESKQDESGMPNNRFLAERTGGTYSTLKVQPAELEDSGVYFCASSVGNSGGYTFGSGTRLTVV.

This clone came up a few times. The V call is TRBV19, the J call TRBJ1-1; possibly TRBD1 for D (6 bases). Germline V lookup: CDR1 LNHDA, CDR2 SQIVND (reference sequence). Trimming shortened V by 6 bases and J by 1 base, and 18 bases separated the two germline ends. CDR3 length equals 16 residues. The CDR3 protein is CASRPGTLRGNTEAFF. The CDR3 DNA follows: TGTGCCAGTAGGCCCGGGACACTCCGCGGGAACACTGAAGCTTTCTTT.

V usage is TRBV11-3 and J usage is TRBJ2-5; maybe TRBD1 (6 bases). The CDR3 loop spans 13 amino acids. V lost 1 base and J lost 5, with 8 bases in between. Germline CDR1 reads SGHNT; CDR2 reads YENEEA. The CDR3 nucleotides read TGTGCCAGCAGCTTAGGGGGGCAGGAGACCCAGTACTTC. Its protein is CASSLGGQETQYF.

The CDR3 region is CASSRQNTGELFF. In nucleotides, the CDR3 is TGTGCCAGCTCACGACAGAACACCGGGGAGCTGTTTTTT. The rearrangement joins TRBV18 to TRBJ2-2; D gene ambiguous. CDR3 length: 13 amino acids. Germline loops: CDR1 KGHSH, CDR2 LQKENI. The V and J ends lost 4 bases and 1 base respectively, with 4 bases between them.